Sequencing of this T cell receptor (beta chain) was carried out in a study of T-cell memory formation after mild COVID-19. Findings of the study overall: CD8+ contracting clones occupied EMRA, while CD4+ ones occupied mainly CM and EM. SARS-CoV-2 specificity was not confirmed for second-wave clones peaking on day 37. Some SARS-CoV-2-responding clones were already detected in memory before infection.

The CDR3 is 17 residues long. The junction had 15 bases not matched to a gene; V was cut back by 5 bases and J by 4 bases. The germline gives CDR1 MNHEY, CDR2 SMNVEV (reference sequence). A note on this clonotype: The target antigen is unknown.

TCRdb analysed the 5' RACE reads with MiXCR anew, one entry per CDR3 protein. Among around 530,000 distinct CDR3 sequences, about 22% were seen once, and the ten largest hold approximately 8.4%. This sequence was found in an adult woman who had mild COVID-19 (a few samples of this study predate the infection). Cell type and time point are not known. The chain carries TRBV27 and TRBJ2-7; 9 bases are a match to TRBD1. Sequencing was carried out using PBMCs or a T cell subset sorted from them (not recorded which). This CDR3 reads CASSRHNTGTGKYEQYF. CDR3 in DNA: TGTGCCAGCAGTCGCCATAATACCGGGACAGGGAAATACGAGCAGTACTTC.